These 26 T cell receptor beta chains originate from one sample sequenced in a study of PD-1 blockade in mismatch repair-deficient tumors. Assay: immunoSEQ multiplex PCR; the TCRdb copy retains only in-frame clones and omits some. This table holds approximately 80,000 clones, 80% to 90% found once. The specimen comprised peripheral blood, sampled 44 weeks after starting pembrolizumab. The source of these receptors is an adult with mismatch repair-deficient cancer.

This chain connects TRBV5-6 to TRBJ2-7; no clear D. Trimming left V 4 bases short and J 2 bases short, with 10 bases between. The CDR3 runs 13 residues. Germline V gene data show CDR1 as SGHDT and CDR2 as YYEEEE. Written as DNA, the CDR3 is TGTGCCAGCAGCATCCTAGGAACCTACGAGCAGTACTTC. Translated: CASSILGTYEQYF.

This chain joins TRBV6-5 and TRBJ1-5, with 7 bases identical to TRBD1. The germline CDR1 and CDR2 sequences are MNHEY and SVGAGI. The V segment lost 8 bases and the J segment 15 bases; nucleotides outside the gene matches: 19. The CDR3 extends over 14 amino acids. For the CDR3, the DNA is TGTGCCAGCCCTTGGAACAGGGGACTCCCAGGGTGGCATTTT. As protein: CASPWNRGLPGWHF.

The rearrangement joins TRBV7-3 to TRBJ2-5; 8 nucleotides agree with TRBD2. The V and J ends lost 2 bases and 4 bases, in that order; junction bases with no gene match: 6. The germline V gene has CDR1 SGHTA and CDR2 FQGTGA. This CDR3 has 15 residues. For the CDR3, the DNA is TGTGCCAGCAGCTTAGGGTCGGCGGGAGGAGAGACCCAGTACTTC. It yields the protein CASSLGSAGGETQYF.

The V call is TRBV7-6, the J call TRBJ1-1; TRBD1 might be the D (6 bases). V was clipped by 4 bases and J by 1 base, with 10 bases between them. This CDR3 comprises 14 residues. Germline assignment: CDR1 SGHVS and CDR2 FNYEAQ. The CDR3 loop reads CASSSRGANTEAFF. CDR3 sequence (DNA): TGTGCCAGCAGCTCCAGGGGTGCGAACACTGAAGCTTTCTTT.

This chain uses TRBV9 with TRBJ1-4; D ambiguous. The CDR3 length is 13 residues. V was pared by 1 base and J by 8 bases, with 9 bases between. Germline assignment: CDR1 SGDLS and CDR2 YYNGEE. The CDR3 nucleotides read TGTGCCAGCAGCGTAAGGTCTGGGGAAAAACTGTTTTTT. It is translated as CASSVRSGEKLFF.

This chain links TRBV7-3 with TRBJ2-3; D is possibly TRBD2 (6 bases). V lost 5 bases to trimming and J lost 2 bases, with 14 bases between them. The CDR3 covers 15 residues. Looked up from germline, CDR1 is SGHTA and CDR2 is FQGTGA. CDR3 coding DNA: TGTGCCAGCAGCGCGACTGGCGGGGCCACAGATACGCAGTATTTT. Its translation: CASSATGGATDTQYF.

This rearrangement joins TRBV5-5 to TRBJ2-2; 9 bases line up with TRBD2. This CDR3 is built from 18 residues. Germline trimming cut 0 bases from V and 4 bases from J; bases unmatched to any gene: 10. In germline, CDR1 is SGHKS, CDR2 YYEKEE (reference sequence). The CDR3 protein is CASSLEGWTSDPTGELFF. DNA for the CDR3: TGTGCCAGCAGCTTGGAGGGGTGGACTAGCGACCCCACCGGGGAGCTGTTTTTT. Full variable domain (missing parts from reference TRBV5-5 and TRBJ2-2): DAGVTQSPTHLIKTRGQQVTLRCSPISGHKSVSWYQQVLGQGPQFIFQYYEKEERGRGNFPDRFSARQFPNYSSELNVNALLLGDSALYLCASSLEGWTSDPTGELFFGEGSRLTVL.

This clone was seen once. The V call is TRBV7-3, the J call TRBJ2-6, with D possibly matching TRBD1 (5 bases). V dropped 4 bases and J dropped 2 bases, with 12 bases sitting between them. Per germline, CDR1 SGHTA and CDR2 FQGTGA. The CDR3 consists of 16 residues. The CDR3 sequence is CASSSVGATGANVLTF. The DNA for the CDR3 is TGTGCCAGCAGCTCCGTAGGGGCAACTGGGGCCAACGTCCTGACTTTC. Complete variable domain (other parts from reference TRBV7-3 and TRBJ2-6): GAGVSQTPSNKVTEKGKYVELRCDPISGHTALYWYRQSLGQGPEFLIYFQGTGAADDSGLPNDRFFAVRPEGSVSTLKIQRTERGDSAVYLCASSSVGATGANVLTFGAGSRLTVL.

The chain couples TRBV30 to TRBJ2-1; D unclear. CDR3 length: 16 residues. Trimming shortened V by 8 bases and J by 5 bases, and 25 bases separated the two germline ends. CDR1 and CDR2 from the germline V gene are GTSNPN and SVGIG (reference sequence). Here the CDR3 DNA reads TGTGCCGGAGATAGGAGTAGCAGCCTCGGTAACAATGAGCAGTTCTTC. Amino acid sequence: CAGDRSSSLGNNEQFF.

The J gene is TRBJ2-7, the V gene TRBV5-8; D is ambiguous. CDR1 SGHTS and CDR2 YDEGEE come from the germline V gene. Trimming pared 0 bases from V and 2 bases from J, leaving 12 bases between. This CDR3 has 15 amino acids. The CDR3 DNA is TGTGCCAGCAGCTTGGCCGGCGGAATTACCTACGAGCAGTACTTC. It translates to CASSLAGGITYEQYF.

The genes are TRBV30 and TRBJ1-1; no definite D call. The CDR3 runs 11 residues. Trimming pared 7 bases from V and 3 bases from J, leaving 9 bases between. Germline assignment: CDR1 GTSNPN and CDR2 SVGIG (reference sequence). The CDR3 DNA follows: TGTGCCTCTCTCCGGGACACTGAAGCTTTCTTT. Translated: CASLRDTEAFF.

The V gene is TRBV7-3, the J gene TRBJ2-2; D is unclear. Germline V lookup: CDR1 SGHTA, CDR2 FQGTGA. Trimming stripped 1 base from V and 5 bases from J, with 8 bases between. CDR3 length: 14 residues. CDR3 sequence reads: CASSLKLGTGELFF. The CDR3 nucleotides read TGTGCCAGCAGCTTAAAGTTGGGAACCGGGGAGCTGTTTTTT.

The rearrangement links TRBV19 to TRBJ2-1; D gene uncertain. Per germline, CDR1 LNHDA and CDR2 SQIVND (reference sequence). The CDR3 has 14 residues. Trimming pared 3 bases from V and 3 bases from J, leaving 9 bases between. The CDR3 region is CASSMGGNYNEQFF. The CDR3 DNA sequence: TGTGCCAGTAGTATGGGTGGGAACTACAATGAGCAGTTCTTC.

The genes are TRBV15 and TRBJ2-5; D remains unclear. This CDR3 has 13 amino acids. CDR1 and CDR2 (germline): LNHNV, YYDKDF (reference sequence). V was trimmed by 4 bases and J by 4 bases, leaving 10 bases between them. This chain's CDR3 is CATSKGARETQYF. CDR3 in DNA: TGTGCCACCAGCAAAGGCGCAAGAGAGACCCAGTACTTC.

V is TRBV4-2 and J is TRBJ2-7; D might be TRBD2 (6 bases). Germline loops: CDR1 LGHNA, CDR2 YNFKEQ. This CDR3 region has 16 residues. V shed 1 base and J shed 6 bases, with 19 bases lying between them. The CDR3 nucleotides are TGTGCCAGCAGCCAAGCGGGACTCTCAACTCTCGCCGAGCAGTACTTC. As protein: CASSQAGLSTLAEQYF.

This clone was seen more than once but under ten times. The gene calls are TRBV9 and TRBJ1-3; 7 bases align to TRBD1. There are 14 residues in the CDR3. CDR1 is SGDLS, CDR2 YYNGEE, per germline. Unmatched junction bases numbered 2, after V lost 3 bases and J lost 2 bases. The CDR3 spells CASSEGAAGNTIYF. CDR3 bases: TGTGCCAGCAGCGAGGGGGCCGCTGGAAACACCATATATTTT.

This clone has just a few counts. The CDR3 DNA is TGTGCCAGCAGCTTAGATCGTCTAGCGGCATTAAATGAGCAGTTCTTC. Amino acid sequence: CASSLDRLAALNEQFF. The chain recombines TRBV11-3 with TRBJ2-1, with 7 nucleotides matching TRBD2. From germline, CDR1 is SGHNT and CDR2 YENEEA. CDR3 length: 16 amino acids. The V and J ends lost 0 bases and 7 bases, in that order; junction bases with no gene match: 9.

This clone was detected ten times or more. The V gene is TRBV5-1, the J gene TRBJ1-3; D might be TRBD1 (5 bases). In germline, CDR1 is SGHRS, CDR2 YFSETQ. V shed 3 bases and J shed 0 bases, with 13 bases lying between them. The CDR3 runs 16 residues. The CDR3 DNA reads as TGCGCCAGCAGCTGGGGGACGGACCGCTCTGGAAACACCATATATTTT. This gives the protein CASSWGTDRSGNTIYF.

V usage is TRBV19 and J usage is TRBJ2-7; perhaps TRBD2 as D (5 bases). In germline, CDR1 is LNHDA, CDR2 SQIVND (reference sequence). Trimming pared 10 bases from V and 3 bases from J, leaving 22 bases between. The length of the CDR3 is 15 residues. CDR3 region: CATCPAVGGVYEQYF. The CDR3 coding sequence is TGTGCCACCTGCCCGGCCGTCGGAGGAGTCTACGAGCAGTACTTC.

The V and J genes are TRBV27 and TRBJ2-7; 7 bases map to TRBD1. The length of the CDR3 is 16 residues. The germline V gene has CDR1 MNHEY and CDR2 SMNVEV (reference sequence). The trim removed 5 bases at V and 1 base at J, leaving 11 bases unmatched. The CDR3 is CASSLSSGTVSYEQYF. The CDR3 DNA reads TGTGCCAGCAGTCTTAGCTCCGGGACAGTATCCTACGAGCAGTACTTC.

This clone turned up a few times. The J gene is TRBJ1-2, the V gene TRBV28; D perhaps matches TRBD1 (5 bases). The CDR3 is made up of 12 amino acids. V was trimmed by 10 bases and J by 4 bases, leaving 13 bases between them. Germline CDR1 and CDR2: MDHEN and SYDVKM. The CDR3 here is CAIHDRRYGYTF. The CDR3 DNA reads as TGTGCCATCCACGACAGACGCTATGGCTACACCTTC.

J is TRBJ2-7 and V is TRBV6-6; 7 bases align to TRBD1. V lost 6 bases and J lost 2; bases outside the gene matches: 4. The CDR3 loop spans 13 amino acids. Germline V gene sequence: CDR1 MNHNY, CDR2 SVGAGI (reference sequence). CDR3 DNA sequence: TGTGCCAGCAGGGAACAGGGGACCTACGAGCAGTACTTC. Translated: CASREQGTYEQYF.

The gene calls are TRBV7-9 and TRBJ2-5; TRBD1 matches 7 bases. The CDR3 loop spans 15 amino acids. Per germline, CDR1 SEHNR and CDR2 FQNEAQ (reference sequence). V lost 1 base to trimming and J lost 4 bases; unmatched junction nucleotides: 6. CDR3: CASSLDRGRVETQYF. The CDR3 DNA follows: TGTGCCAGCAGCTTAGATAGGGGGCGCGTAGAGACCCAGTACTTC.

This clone showed up just once. The chain recombines TRBV18 with TRBJ1-2; 7 bases agree with TRBD1. The CDR3 length is 16 residues. V shed 2 bases and J 6 bases; nucleotides not matched to a gene: 12. Per the germline V gene, CDR1 is KGHSH and CDR2 is LQKENI. CDR3 loop: CASSPEKTGTVNGYTF. For the CDR3, the DNA is TGTGCCAGCTCACCAGAGAAGACAGGGACGGTGAATGGCTACACCTTC.

This clone was seen a single time. This chain uses TRBV5-4 with TRBJ2-2; D may be TRBD2 (5 bases). The V gene lost 0 bases and the J gene lost 6 bases, with 18 bases spanning the gap. Germline V gene sequence: CDR1 SGHNT, CDR2 YYREEE (reference sequence). This CDR3 has 17 amino acids. For the CDR3, the DNA is TGTGCCAGCAGCTTGGGAGGGCTTCTAGGTACAGCCGGGGAGCTGTTTTTT. Its protein is CASSLGGLLGTAGELFF.

The rearrangement uses TRBV30 and TRBJ1-1, with D maybe TRBD1 (5 bases). This CDR3 has 15 residues. Germline loops: CDR1 GTSNPN, CDR2 SVGIG (reference sequence). Trimming left V 4 bases short and J 4 bases short, with 19 bases between. The CDR3 here is CAWTRGDLTFTEAFF. The CDR3 nucleotides read TGTGCCTGGACACGGGGGGACCTGACTTTCACTGAAGCTTTCTTT. Looking up the rest from reference TRBV30 and TRBJ1-1 gives the full variable domain: SQTIHQWPATLVQPVGSPLSLECTVEGTSNPNLYWYRQAAGRGLQLLFYSVGIGQISSEVPQNLSASRPQDRQFILSSKKLLLSDSGFYLCAWTRGDLTFTEAFFGQGTRLTVV.